This T cell receptor (beta chain) was found in a study of T cell responses to AZD1222 COVID-19 vaccine. Whole-study findings and limits: At baseline, just a handful of AZD1222 recipients tested seropositive.

As to this clone: Its antigen is still unknown.

Using immunoSEQ multiplex PCR, the repertoire was profiled, and TCRdb retains in-frame clones only, with some absent. The sample records more than 150,000 clones, about nine tenths being singletons. CDR3 size: 13 residues. The V gene lost 7 bases and the J gene lost 3 bases, with 12 bases spanning the gap. In germline, CDR1 is MNHEY, CDR2 SVGAGI. The receptor was derived from an adult in good health. The specimen comprised peripheral blood, sampled on day 0 of MenACWY control vaccination. The rearrangement links TRBV6-5 to TRBJ1-1, with D unclear. The CDR3 here is CASKAGGDTEAFF. In DNA, the CDR3 is TGTGCCAGCAAAGCCGGAGGAGACACTGAAGCTTTCTTT.